The entry below describes one T cell receptor beta chain. This sample is part of a study of response to subunit inactivated influenza vaccine. Germline assignment: CDR1 MGHRA and CDR2 YSYEKL. This CDR3 region has 14 residues. V shed 3 bases and J shed 5 bases, with 11 bases lying between them. MiXCR, run by TCRdb on the RT-PCR reads, gives a single entry per CDR3 protein. The data contain just under 550,000 distinct CDR3 sequences, approximately 20% of them singletons. This sample also belongs to another study, concerning T cells expressing NK-cell markers. That work states: Libraries used 5'RACE template switching adding universal primer site and UMIs.

This receptor was obtained from a middle-aged man who received an inactivated influenza vaccine. Material: CD4+ T cells sorted from PBMCs, obtained roughly 12 days after vaccination. This sequence joins TRBV4-1 and TRBJ2-1; maybe TRBD1 (7 bases). CDR3 in amino acids: CASSQTGRHNEQFF. CDR3 sequence (DNA): TGCGCCAGCAGCCAGACAGGGAGGCACAATGAGCAGTTCTTC.